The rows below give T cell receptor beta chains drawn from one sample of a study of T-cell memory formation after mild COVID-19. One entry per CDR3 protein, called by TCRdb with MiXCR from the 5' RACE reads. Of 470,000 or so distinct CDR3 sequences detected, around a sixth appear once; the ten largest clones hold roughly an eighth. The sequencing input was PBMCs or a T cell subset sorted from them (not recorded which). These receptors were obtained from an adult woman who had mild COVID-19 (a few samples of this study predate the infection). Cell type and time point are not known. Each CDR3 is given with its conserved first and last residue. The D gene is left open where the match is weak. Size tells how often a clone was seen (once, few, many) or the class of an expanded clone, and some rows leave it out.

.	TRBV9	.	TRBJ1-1	TGTGCCAGCAGCACGGGACACTTGAACACTGAAGCTTTCTTT	CASSTGHLNTEAFF
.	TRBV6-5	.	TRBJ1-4	TGTGCCAGCAGTTACTCGGGGCACCTAGAAGGAAAACTGTTTTTT	CASSYSGHLEGKLFF
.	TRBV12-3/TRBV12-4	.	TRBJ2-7	TGTGCCAGCAGCTTGCCAGGGGGGGAGGACTACGAGCAGTCCTTC	CASSLPGGEDYEQSF
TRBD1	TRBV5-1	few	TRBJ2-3	TGCGCCAGCAGCTTGGACCCCTCGGGACAGGGGGCTGCTACGCAGTATTTT	CASSLDPSGQGAATQYF
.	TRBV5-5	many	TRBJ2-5	TGTGCCAGCAGCTTGTTGGTGGGAGTCGAACTGGAGACCCAGTACTTC	CASSLLVGVELETQYF
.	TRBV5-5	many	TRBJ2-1	TGTGCCAGCAGCTTGGAAGTCGCCGGACTCCGTGAGCAGTTCTTC	CASSLEVAGLREQFF
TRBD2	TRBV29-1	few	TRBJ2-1	TGCAGCGTTGTCGAGACTAGCGCCTACAATGAGCAGTTCTTC	CSVVETSAYNEQFF
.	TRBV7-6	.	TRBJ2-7	TGTGCCAGCAGCCCCTGGACCCAAGCCTACGAGCAGTACTTC	CASSPWTQAYEQYF
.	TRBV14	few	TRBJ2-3	TGTGCCAGCAGCCAGGGACTTTTGACAGATACGCAGTATTTT	CASSQGLLTDTQYF
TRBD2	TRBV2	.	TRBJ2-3	TGTGCCAGCAGTGAAAAGCGGGGGGGCGCAGATACGCAGTATTTT	CASSEKRGGADTQYF
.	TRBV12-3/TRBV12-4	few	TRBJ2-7	TGTGCCAGCAGTTCGGGCCCGCCTCGGGACGAGCAGTACTTC	CASSSGPPRDEQYF
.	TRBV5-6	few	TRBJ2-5	TGTGCCAGCAGCTCGTTTCGGAAGGGGCGCGTAGAGACCCAGTACTTC	CASSSFRKGRVETQYF
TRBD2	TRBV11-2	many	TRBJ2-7	TGTGCCAGCAGCTTAGGGACTAGCGGGATCGTCGCCTACGAGCAGTACTTC	CASSLGTSGIVAYEQYF
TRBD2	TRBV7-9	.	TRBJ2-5	TGTGCCAGCAGCTTAGGACTAGCGGCACATCAAGAGACCCAGTACTTC	CASSLGLAAHQETQYF
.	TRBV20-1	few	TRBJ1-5	TGCAGTGCTAGAGGGGCAAGCAATCAGCCCCAGCATTTT	CSARGASNQPQHF
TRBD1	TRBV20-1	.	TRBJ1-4	TGCAGTGCTAGACCGGGACAGGCCAATGAAAAACTGTTTTTT	CSARPGQANEKLFF
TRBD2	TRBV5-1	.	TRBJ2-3	TGCGCCAGCAATGGCGGGGGTCGCACAGATACGCAGTATTTT	CASNGGGRTDTQYF
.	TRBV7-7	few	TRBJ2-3	TGTGCCAGCAGCTTGAACCGGGATACAGATACGCAGTATTTT	CASSLNRDTDTQYF
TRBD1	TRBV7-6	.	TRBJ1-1	TGTGCCAGCACCAACCGAGGACAGGGGGCGTCTGAAGCTTTCTTT	CASTNRGQGASEAFF
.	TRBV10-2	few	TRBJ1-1	TGCGCCAGCAGGGGACTTGCGAACACTGAAGCTTTCTTT	CASRGLANTEAFF
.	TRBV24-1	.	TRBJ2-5	TGTGCCACCAGTGATTCTATGCCGGAGACCCAGTACTTC	CATSDSMPETQYF
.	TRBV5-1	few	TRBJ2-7	TGCGCCAGCAGCCCCGGGGCGCGACCCTACGAGCAGTACTTC	CASSPGARPYEQYF